The 27 T cell receptor beta chains given below trace back to one sample, sequenced in a study of shared clonotypes between healthy human individuals. Naive CD8 populations comprised CD45RO-negative cells positively selected for CCR7, excluding terminally differentiated effector memory CD45RA+ cells. The method was immunoSEQ multiplex PCR; TCRdb's version includes in-frame clones alone and lacks a portion of them. Of millions of clones listed, 90% to 95% are singletons. Input material: naive CD8+ T cells from PBMCs. These receptor sequences come from a man younger than 30 in good health. Some clones in this sample may be carry-over from other donors' samples.

The V call is TRBV4-1, the J call TRBJ2-7; maybe TRBD1 (5 bases). From germline, CDR1 is MGHRA and CDR2 YSYEKL. With 0 bases removed from V and 7 bases from J, the gap between germline ends came to 19 bases. The CDR3 spans 16 residues. In DNA, the CDR3 is TGCGCCAGCAGCCAAGATCTTAGGGGAATGTTTTGGGAGCAGTACTTC. Translating it yields CASSQDLRGMFWEQYF.

V and J are TRBV2 and TRBJ2-1; 12 positions match TRBD2. V gave up 9 bases and J gave up 0 bases; unmatched junction bases: 3. CDR1 is SNHLY and CDR2 is FYNNEI in the germline V gene. The CDR3 runs 15 residues. CDR3 bases: TGTGCCAGTGGACTAGCGGGAAACTCCTACAATGAGCAGTTCTTC. Its translation is CASGLAGNSYNEQFF.

Comment on this clone: This sample includes further DNA sequences coding for the same CDR3. This chain joins TRBV7-9 and TRBJ2-7; possible D gene TRBD1, 6 bases. Trimming cost V 3 bases and J 6 bases, with 9 bases left between them. Germline loops: CDR1 SEHNR, CDR2 FQNEAQ (reference sequence). The CDR3 has 12 amino acids. CDR3 region: CASSFGQSEQYF. The CDR3 coding sequence is TGTGCCAGCAGCTTTGGACAGTCCGAGCAGTACTTC.

V usage is TRBV27 and J usage is TRBJ1-5; 10 bases align to TRBD1. The CDR3 is 17 amino acids. Trimming at V came to 2 bases and at J to 8 bases, leaving 12 bases not matched to a gene. Germline lookup yields CDR1 MNHEY and CDR2 SMNVEV (reference sequence). CDR3 sequence: CASSLGRTGGHREPQHF. Here the CDR3 DNA reads TGTGCCAGCAGTTTAGGCCGGACAGGGGGGCACCGGGAGCCCCAGCATTTT.

V gene TRBV12-5 combines with J gene TRBJ1-1; 10 bases agree with TRBD1. Germline lookup yields CDR1 LGHNT and CDR2 FRNRAP. The CDR3 consists of 15 residues. Trimming took 5 bases from V and 4 from J; bases not matched to a gene: 7. CDR3 coding DNA: TGTGCTAGTGGTCAAGACAGGGGGCGGTTCACTGAAGCTTTCTTT. Its protein product is CASGQDRGRFTEAFF.

The chain uses TRBV27 and TRBJ2-5; 9 bases are shared with TRBD2. V shed 1 base and J 3 bases; nucleotides not matched to a gene: 12. Germline loops: CDR1 MNHEY, CDR2 SMNVEV (reference sequence). The CDR3 is 18 residues long. CDR3 DNA sequence: TGTGCCAGCAGTTTATGGGCGGGAGGGCCGACGGGGAAAGAGACCCAGTACTTC. The encoded protein is CASSLWAGGPTGKETQYF.

V usage is TRBV6-5 and J usage is TRBJ2-1; D not certain. Germline lookup yields CDR1 MNHEY and CDR2 SVGAGI. The CDR3 covers 15 residues. Between the trimmed V and J ends, which lost 6 bases and 0 bases, there was a span of 12 bases. The CDR3 reads CASSFLYSSYNEQFF. CDR3 sequence (DNA): TGTGCCAGCAGCTTTCTTTACAGCTCCTACAATGAGCAGTTCTTC.

V gene TRBV9 combines with J gene TRBJ2-1, with D perhaps matching TRBD1 (5 bases). The CDR3 consists of 12 residues. The germline V gene encodes CDR1 SGDLS and CDR2 YYNGEE. Deletions cut 3 bases from V and 10 bases from J, with 11 bases between. The CDR3 reads CASSEAGLEQFF. In DNA, the CDR3 is TGTGCCAGCAGCGAGGCAGGGCTCGAGCAGTTCTTC.

CDR3 protein: CAISDEGSYTEAFF. CDR3 coding DNA: TGTGCCATCAGTGACGAGGGGAGCTACACTGAAGCTTTCTTT. The V gene is TRBV10-3, the J gene TRBJ1-1, with D perhaps TRBD1 (5 bases). Germline V gives CDR1 ENHRY, CDR2 SYGVKD. The CDR3 covers 14 residues. Deletions cut 3 bases from V and 3 bases from J, with 11 bases between.

This sequence joins TRBV2 and TRBJ1-2; D is unclear. Germline CDR1 SNHLY, CDR2 FYNNEI. This CDR3 comprises 14 residues. V was trimmed by 3 bases and J by 2 bases, leaving 10 bases between them. The CDR3 region is CASSERAANYGYTF. CDR3 in DNA: TGTGCCAGCAGTGAGAGGGCGGCGAACTATGGCTACACCTTC.

Only one count was recorded for this clone. The chain employs TRBV7-8 and TRBJ1-4; the D gene is possibly TRBD1 (5 bases). V dropped 1 base and J dropped 0 bases, with 18 bases sitting between them. This CDR3 has 19 residues. Looked up from germline, CDR1 is SGHVS and CDR2 is FQNEAQ. The CDR3 protein is CASSLDLLIDRATNEKLFF. CDR3 nucleotides: TGTGCCAGCAGCTTAGATCTTCTTATAGACAGAGCAACTAATGAAAAACTGTTTTTT.

This clone occurred a few times. This chain connects TRBV9 to TRBJ1-1; 7 nucleotides match TRBD1. The germline V gene has CDR1 SGDLS and CDR2 YYNGEE. The CDR3 has 17 amino acids. The V gene end was trimmed by 0 bases and the J gene end by 0 bases; junction bases not matched to a gene: 8. CDR3 coding DNA: TGTGCCAGCAGCGTAGGCGGGGACAGTCCCATGAACACTGAAGCTTTCTTT. Translating it yields CASSVGGDSPMNTEAFF.

The V call is TRBV28, the J call TRBJ2-1; 7 nucleotides match TRBD2. This CDR3 comprises 12 residues. CDR1 is MDHEN and CDR2 is SYDVKM in the germline V gene. The V segment lost 3 bases and the J segment 16 bases; nucleotides outside the gene matches: 9. The CDR3 spells CASSFAGRDRFF. CDR3 nucleotide sequence: TGTGCCAGCAGTTTCGCGGGGAGGGATAGATTCTTC.

This clone was detected a few times. The sample carries other DNA sequences with the same CDR3. This chain joins TRBV5-1 and TRBJ1-1; weak D call: TRBD1 (5 bases). Germline V CDR1 and CDR2: SGHRS, YFSETQ. Trimming left V 0 bases short and J 1 base short, with 7 bases between. This CDR3 spans 14 amino acids. The CDR3 DNA sequence: TGCGCCAGCAGCTTGGTTCAGGGGAACACTGAAGCTTTCTTT. It specifies CASSLVQGNTEAFF.

The rearrangement joins TRBV6-1 to TRBJ2-1, with 9 bases that match TRBD2. Unmatched junction bases numbered 5, after V lost 6 bases and J lost 2 bases. Germline CDR1 and CDR2: MNHNS and SASEGT. The CDR3 spans 15 residues. CDR3 sequence: CASRGRLAAYNEQFF. The CDR3 nucleotides read TGTGCCAGCAGGGGAAGACTAGCGGCCTACAATGAGCAGTTCTTC.

The chain uses TRBV28 and TRBJ1-5; 8 nucleotides match TRBD1. The V segment lost 5 bases and the J segment 4 bases; nucleotides outside the gene matches: 4. Germline V gene sequence: CDR1 MDHEN, CDR2 SYDVKM. The CDR3 extends over 14 amino acids. The CDR3 sequence: CASSGGQGNQPQHF. The CDR3 bases are TGTGCCAGCAGTGGCGGACAGGGAAATCAGCCCCAGCATTTT.

CDR3 DNA sequence: TGCGCCAGCAGCTTGATCACTAGCGGGCCGTACAATGAGCAGTTCTTC. Translation: CASSLITSGPYNEQFF. The J gene is TRBJ2-1, the V gene TRBV5-1; TRBD2 matches 9 bases. Trimming removed 1 base from V and 4 bases from J; junction bases left unmatched: 6. This CDR3 has 16 residues. Germline V lookup: CDR1 SGHRS, CDR2 YFSETQ.

This chain joins TRBV10-2 and TRBJ1-6; D perhaps matches TRBD1 (5 bases). The V gene's germline CDR1 is WSHSY and CDR2 SAAADI. Deletions cut 6 bases from V and 0 bases from J, with 12 bases between. This CDR3 is 16 amino acids long. The CDR3 coding sequence is TGCGCCAGCAGATCCGACAGCTACTCCTATAATTCACCCCTCCACTTT. It encodes CASRSDSYSYNSPLHF.

This chain joins TRBV2 and TRBJ1-4; D gene uncertain. This CDR3 has 15 amino acids. The V gene's germline CDR1 is SNHLY and CDR2 FYNNEI. V was pared by 3 bases and J by 4 bases, with 12 bases between. In nucleotides, the CDR3 is TGTGCCAGCAGTGATCCCTTTGGGGATAATGAAAAACTGTTTTTT. Amino acid sequence: CASSDPFGDNEKLFF.

This rearrangement joins TRBV27 to TRBJ2-3; TRBD2 agrees at 9 bases. CDR3 size: 15 residues. Trimming took 5 bases from V and 4 from J; bases not matched to a gene: 7. CDR1 and CDR2 from the germline V gene are MNHEY and SMNVEV (reference sequence). CDR3 loop: CASSLGTSPSDTQYF. The CDR3 coding sequence is TGTGCCAGCAGTCTCGGGACTAGCCCGTCAGATACGCAGTATTTT.

The chain is built from TRBV4-2 and TRBJ2-2; 9 bases are shared with TRBD1. Trimming took 8 bases from V and 0 from J; bases not matched to a gene: 7. The CDR3 covers 16 residues. Germline-derived CDR1 and CDR2 are LGHNA and YNFKEQ. In nucleotides, the CDR3 is TGTGCCAGCGCCCCAGACAGGGGGTCGAACACCGGGGAGCTGTTTTTT. Amino acids: CASAPDRGSNTGELFF.

The V and J genes are TRBV7-9 and TRBJ2-3; D possibly corresponds to TRBD1 (5 bases). The CDR3 spans 13 residues. Looked up from germline, CDR1 is SEHNR and CDR2 is FQNEAQ (reference sequence). V lost 3 bases to trimming and J lost 4 bases, with 8 bases between them. CDR3 DNA: TGTGCCAGCAGCTTCCTAGGGGCAGATACGCAGTATTTT. Its protein is CASSFLGADTQYF.

V usage is TRBV6-5 and J usage is TRBJ1-5, with 9 bases fitting TRBD1. V lost 6 bases and J lost 4; bases outside the gene matches: 4. The length of the CDR3 is 14 residues. Germline values: CDR1 MNHEY, CDR2 SVGAGI. CDR3 residues: CASRPDRGNQPQHF. The CDR3 DNA follows: TGTGCCAGCAGACCTGACAGGGGGAATCAGCCCCAGCATTTT.

J is TRBJ1-1 and V is TRBV15; TRBD1 might be the D (5 bases). Deletions cut 3 bases from V and 0 bases from J, with 14 bases between. Germline V gene sequence: CDR1 LNHNV, CDR2 YYDKDF (reference sequence). This CDR3 has 16 residues. CDR3 nucleotide sequence: TGTGCCACCAGCAGGGGACTGGAGGGGATGAACACTGAAGCTTTCTTT. As protein: CATSRGLEGMNTEAFF.

The J gene is TRBJ2-3, the V gene TRBV5-6; either TRBD1 or TRBD2 may supply D (5 bases each). V gave up 1 base and J gave up 13 bases, with 19 bases separating them. Germline V lookup: CDR1 SGHDT, CDR2 YYEEEE. The CDR3 runs 14 residues. CDR3 sequence: CASSLSTGEGIKYF. DNA of the CDR3: TGTGCCAGCAGCTTGTCAACGGGCGAGGGGATCAAGTATTTT.

On this clone itself: Different DNA sequences within this sample yield the same CDR3. The chain joins TRBV18 to TRBJ2-3, with TRBD2 matching over 11 bases. CDR3 size: 16 residues. V lost 2 bases and J lost 0; bases outside the gene matches: 1. Germline CDR1 and CDR2: KGHSH and LQKENI. CDR3: CASSPRTSGSTDTQYF. CDR3 nucleotides: TGTGCCAGCTCACCAAGGACTAGCGGGAGCACAGATACGCAGTATTTT.

This clone has just a few counts. Other nucleotide sequences from this sample produce the same CDR3. The chain has TRBV28 and TRBJ2-1; D unresolved. This CDR3 comprises 10 residues. Germline V CDR1 and CDR2: MDHEN, SYDVKM. Between the trimmed V and J ends, which lost 3 bases and 8 bases, there was a span of 2 bases. The CDR3 region has the DNA TGTGCCAGCAGTTTCCATGAGCAGTTCTTC. It codes for CASSFHEQFF. Complete variable domain (other parts from reference TRBV28 and TRBJ2-1): DVKVTQSSRYLVKRTGEKVFLECVQDMDHENMFWYRQDPGLGLRLIYFSYDVKMKEKGDIPEGYSVSREKKERFSLILESASTNQTSMYLCASSFHEQFFGPGTRLTVL.